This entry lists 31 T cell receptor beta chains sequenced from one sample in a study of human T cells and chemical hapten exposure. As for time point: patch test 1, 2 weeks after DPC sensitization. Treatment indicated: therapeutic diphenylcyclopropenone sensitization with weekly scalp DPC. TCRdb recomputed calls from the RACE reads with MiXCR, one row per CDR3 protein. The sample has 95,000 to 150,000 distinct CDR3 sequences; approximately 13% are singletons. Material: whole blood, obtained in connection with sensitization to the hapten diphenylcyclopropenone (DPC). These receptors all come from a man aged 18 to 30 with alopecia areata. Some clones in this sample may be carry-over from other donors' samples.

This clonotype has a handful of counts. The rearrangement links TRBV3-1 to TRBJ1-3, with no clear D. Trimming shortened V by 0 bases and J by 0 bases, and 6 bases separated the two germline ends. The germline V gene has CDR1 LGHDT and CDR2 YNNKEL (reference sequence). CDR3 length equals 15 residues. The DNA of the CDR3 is TGTGCCAGCAGCCAAGATCCATTCTCTGGAAACACCATATATTTT. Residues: CASSQDPFSGNTIYF.

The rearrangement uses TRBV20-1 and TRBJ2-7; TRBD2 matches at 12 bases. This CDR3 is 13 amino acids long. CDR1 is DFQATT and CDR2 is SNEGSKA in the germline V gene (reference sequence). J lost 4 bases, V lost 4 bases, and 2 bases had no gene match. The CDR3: CSATSGGVYEQYF. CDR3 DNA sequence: TGCAGTGCTACTAGCGGGGGGGTATACGAGCAGTACTTC.

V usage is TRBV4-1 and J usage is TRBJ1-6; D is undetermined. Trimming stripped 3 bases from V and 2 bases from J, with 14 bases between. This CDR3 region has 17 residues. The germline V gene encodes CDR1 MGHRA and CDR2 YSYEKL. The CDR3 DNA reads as TGCGCCAGCAGCCATGTGGCCACTGAAACCTATAATTCACCCCTCCACTTT. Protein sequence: CASSHVATETYNSPLHF.

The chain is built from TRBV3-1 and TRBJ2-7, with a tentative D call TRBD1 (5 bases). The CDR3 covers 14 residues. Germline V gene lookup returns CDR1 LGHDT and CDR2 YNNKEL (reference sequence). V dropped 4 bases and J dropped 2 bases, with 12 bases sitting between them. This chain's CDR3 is CASSPRRAAYEQYF. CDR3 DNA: TGTGCCAGCAGCCCACGCAGGGCGGCCTACGAGCAGTACTTC.

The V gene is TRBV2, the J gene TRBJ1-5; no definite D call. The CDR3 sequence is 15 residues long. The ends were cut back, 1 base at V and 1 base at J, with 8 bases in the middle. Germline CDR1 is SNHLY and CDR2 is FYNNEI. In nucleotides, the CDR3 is TGTGCCAGCAGTGAAGGAGGGCTAAGCAATCAGCCCCAGCATTTT. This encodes CASSEGGLSNQPQHF.

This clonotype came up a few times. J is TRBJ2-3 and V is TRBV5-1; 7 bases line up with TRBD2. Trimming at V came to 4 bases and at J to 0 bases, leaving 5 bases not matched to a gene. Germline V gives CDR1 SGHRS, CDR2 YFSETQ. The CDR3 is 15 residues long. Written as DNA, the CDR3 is TGCGCCAGCAGCGCGCGGGGGTCTAGCACAGATACGCAGTATTTT. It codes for CASSARGSSTDTQYF. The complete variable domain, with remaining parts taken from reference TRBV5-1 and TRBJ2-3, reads KAGVTQTPRYLIKTRGQQVTLSCSPISGHRSVSWYQQTPGQGLQFLFEYFSETQRNKGNFPGRFSGRQFSNSRSEMNVSTLELGDSALYLCASSARGSSTDTQYFGPGTRLTVL.

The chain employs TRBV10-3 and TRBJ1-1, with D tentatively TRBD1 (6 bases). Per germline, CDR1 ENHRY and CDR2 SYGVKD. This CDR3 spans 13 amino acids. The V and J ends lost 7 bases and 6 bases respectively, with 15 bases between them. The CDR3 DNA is TGTGCCATCAAGGGGAGGGGGAAGGCTGAAGCTTTCTTT. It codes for CAIKGRGKAEAFF.

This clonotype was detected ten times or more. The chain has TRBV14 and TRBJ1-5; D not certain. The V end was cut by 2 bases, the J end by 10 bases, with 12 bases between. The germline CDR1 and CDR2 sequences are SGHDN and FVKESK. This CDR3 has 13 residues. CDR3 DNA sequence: TGTGCCAGCAGCCAATTTTTCGGGGAACCCCAGCATTTT. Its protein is CASSQFFGEPQHF.

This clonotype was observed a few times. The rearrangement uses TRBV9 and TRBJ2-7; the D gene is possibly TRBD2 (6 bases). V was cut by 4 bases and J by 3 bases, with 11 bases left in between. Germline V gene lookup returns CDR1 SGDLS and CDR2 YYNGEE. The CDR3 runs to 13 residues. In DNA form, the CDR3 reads TGTGCCAGCAGCCCCCGGGGGTTCTACGAGCAGTACTTC. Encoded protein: CASSPRGFYEQYF.

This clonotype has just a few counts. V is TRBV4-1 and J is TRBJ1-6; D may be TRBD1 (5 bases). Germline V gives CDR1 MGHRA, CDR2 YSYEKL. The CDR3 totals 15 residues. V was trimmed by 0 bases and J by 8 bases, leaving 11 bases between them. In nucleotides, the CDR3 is TGCGCCAGCAGCCAAGAGGGACGATCTGATTCACCCCTCCACTTT. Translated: CASSQEGRSDSPLHF.

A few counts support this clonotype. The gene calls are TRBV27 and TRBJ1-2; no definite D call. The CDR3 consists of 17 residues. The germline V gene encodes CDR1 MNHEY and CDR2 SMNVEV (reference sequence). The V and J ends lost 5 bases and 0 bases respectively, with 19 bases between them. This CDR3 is CASSPLRWGDSNYGYTF. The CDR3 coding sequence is TGTGCCAGCAGTCCCTTACGTTGGGGAGACTCTAACTATGGCTACACCTTC.

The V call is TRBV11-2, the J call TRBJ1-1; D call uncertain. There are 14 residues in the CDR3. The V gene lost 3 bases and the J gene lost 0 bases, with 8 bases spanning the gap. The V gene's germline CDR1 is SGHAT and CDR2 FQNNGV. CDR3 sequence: CASSFKNMNTEAFF. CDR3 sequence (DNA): TGTGCCAGCAGCTTCAAGAACATGAACACTGAAGCTTTCTTT.

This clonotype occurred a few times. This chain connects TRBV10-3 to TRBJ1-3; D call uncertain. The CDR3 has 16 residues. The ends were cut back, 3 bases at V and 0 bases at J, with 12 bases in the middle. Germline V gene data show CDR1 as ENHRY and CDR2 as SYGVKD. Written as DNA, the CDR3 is TGTGCCATCAGTGATTCAGGCAGAACCTCTGGAAACACCATATATTTT. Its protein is CAISDSGRTSGNTIYF.

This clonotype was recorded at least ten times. In DNA, the CDR3 is TGTGCCAGCAGCCAGGTTGGGAGGAGCTCCTACGAGCAGTACTTC. Its translation is CASSQVGRSSYEQYF. The chain combines TRBV16 with TRBJ2-7; the D gene is possibly TRBD2 (6 bases). This CDR3 region has 15 residues. V lost 3 bases and J lost 0, with 12 bases in between. Germline CDR1 is KGHSY and CDR2 is FQNENV.

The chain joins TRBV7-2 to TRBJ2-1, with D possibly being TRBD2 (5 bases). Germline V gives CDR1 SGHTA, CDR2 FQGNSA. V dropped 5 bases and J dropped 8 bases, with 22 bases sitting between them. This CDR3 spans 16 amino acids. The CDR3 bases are TGTGCCAGCAGCGCTATAGGACTCCCATCTCGGCATGAGCAGTTCTTC. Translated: CASSAIGLPSRHEQFF.

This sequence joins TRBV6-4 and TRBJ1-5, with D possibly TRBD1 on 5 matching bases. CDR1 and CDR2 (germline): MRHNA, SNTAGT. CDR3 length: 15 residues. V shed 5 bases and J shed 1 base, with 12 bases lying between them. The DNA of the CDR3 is TGTGCCAGCAGTCCCCAGGGTGGGAGCAATCAGCCCCAGCATTTT. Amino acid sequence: CASSPQGGSNQPQHF.

CDR3 sequence (DNA): TGTGCCAGCAGTTTCGCGCAGGGACTTATCCCCTACGAGCAGTACTTC. It encodes CASSFAQGLIPYEQYF. The J gene is TRBJ2-7, the V gene TRBV6-2 or TRBV6-3; weak D call: TRBD2 (6 bases). The CDR3 length is 16 residues. Trimming stripped 4 bases from V and 2 bases from J, with 18 bases between. CDR1 MNHEY and CDR2 SVGEGT come from the germline V gene.

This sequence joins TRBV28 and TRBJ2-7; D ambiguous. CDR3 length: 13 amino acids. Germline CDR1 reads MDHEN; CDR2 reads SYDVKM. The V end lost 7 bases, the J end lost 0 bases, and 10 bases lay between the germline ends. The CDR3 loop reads CASIGRISYEQYF. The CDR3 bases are TGTGCCAGCATCGGCAGGATCTCCTACGAGCAGTACTTC.

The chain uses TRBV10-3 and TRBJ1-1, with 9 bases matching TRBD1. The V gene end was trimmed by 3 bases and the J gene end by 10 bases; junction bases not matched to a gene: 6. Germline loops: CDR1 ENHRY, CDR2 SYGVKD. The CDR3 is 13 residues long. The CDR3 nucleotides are TGTGCCATCAGTGACACTACGGACAGGGGAGCTTTCTTT. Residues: CAISDTTDRGAFF.

The CDR3 reads CASSPYVSGAEAFF. The CDR3 nucleotides are TGTGCCAGCTCACCATATGTGTCAGGAGCTGAAGCTTTCTTT. This chain connects TRBV18 to TRBJ1-1, with D hard to call. The CDR3 runs 14 residues. Trimming removed 2 bases at V and 6 bases at J, with 13 bases between. In germline, CDR1 is KGHSH, CDR2 LQKENI.

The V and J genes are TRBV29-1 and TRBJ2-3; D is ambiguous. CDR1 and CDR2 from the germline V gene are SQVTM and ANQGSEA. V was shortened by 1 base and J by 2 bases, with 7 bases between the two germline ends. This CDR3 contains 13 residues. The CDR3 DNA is TGCAGCGTTGAAGTAGTAGCCACAGATACGCAGTATTTT. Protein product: CSVEVVATDTQYF.

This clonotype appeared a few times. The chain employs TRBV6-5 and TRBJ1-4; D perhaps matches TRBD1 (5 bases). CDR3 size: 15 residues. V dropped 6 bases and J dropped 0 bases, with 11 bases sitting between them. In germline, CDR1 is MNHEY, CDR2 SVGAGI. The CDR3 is CASSCGGATNEKLFF. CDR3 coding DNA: TGTGCCAGCAGCTGCGGGGGGGCAACTAATGAAAAACTGTTTTTT.

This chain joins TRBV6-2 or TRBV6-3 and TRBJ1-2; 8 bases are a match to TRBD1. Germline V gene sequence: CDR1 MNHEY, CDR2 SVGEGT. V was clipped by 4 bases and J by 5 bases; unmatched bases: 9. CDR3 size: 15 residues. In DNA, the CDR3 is TGTGCCAGCAGTTCACTTCGACAGGGGAATTATGGCTACACCTTC. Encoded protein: CASSSLRQGNYGYTF.

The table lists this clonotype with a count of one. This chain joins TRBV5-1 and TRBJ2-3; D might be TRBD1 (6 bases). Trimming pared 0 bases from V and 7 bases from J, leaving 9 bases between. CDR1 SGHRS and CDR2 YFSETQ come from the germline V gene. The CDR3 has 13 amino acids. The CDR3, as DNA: TGCGCCAGCAGCTTGGGGGGGCAAAATACGCAGTATTTT. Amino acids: CASSLGGQNTQYF. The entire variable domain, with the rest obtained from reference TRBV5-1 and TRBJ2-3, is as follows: KAGVTQTPRYLIKTRGQQVTLSCSPISGHRSVSWYQQTPGQGLQFLFEYFSETQRNKGNFPGRFSGRQFSNSRSEMNVSTLELGDSALYLCASSLGGQNTQYFGPGTRLTVL.

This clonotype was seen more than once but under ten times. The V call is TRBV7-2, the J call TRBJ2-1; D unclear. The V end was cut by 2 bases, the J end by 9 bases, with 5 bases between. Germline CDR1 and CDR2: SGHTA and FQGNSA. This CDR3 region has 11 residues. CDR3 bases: TGTGCCAGCAGCTTACTTGGTGAGCAGTTCTTC. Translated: CASSLLGEQFF.

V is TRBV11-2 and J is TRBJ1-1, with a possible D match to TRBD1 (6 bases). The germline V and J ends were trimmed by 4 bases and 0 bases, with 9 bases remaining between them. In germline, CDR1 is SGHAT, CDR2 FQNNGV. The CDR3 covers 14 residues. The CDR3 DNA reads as TGTGCCAGCAGCTGGGGACAAATGAACACTGAAGCTTTCTTT. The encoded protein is CASSWGQMNTEAFF.

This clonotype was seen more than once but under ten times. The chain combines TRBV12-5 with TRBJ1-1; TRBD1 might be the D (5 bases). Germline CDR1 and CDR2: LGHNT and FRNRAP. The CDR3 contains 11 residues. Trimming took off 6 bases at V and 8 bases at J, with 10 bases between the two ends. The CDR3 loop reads CASGDWTEAFF. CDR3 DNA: TGTGCTAGTGGCGACTGGACAGAAGCTTTCTTT.

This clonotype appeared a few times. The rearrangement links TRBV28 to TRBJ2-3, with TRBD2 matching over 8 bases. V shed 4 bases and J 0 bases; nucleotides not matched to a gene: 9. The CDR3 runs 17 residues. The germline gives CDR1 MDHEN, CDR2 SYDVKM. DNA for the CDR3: TGTGCCAGCAGTTCTCTGGCGGGGGGCGTTAGCACAGATACGCAGTATTTT. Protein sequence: CASSSLAGGVSTDTQYF. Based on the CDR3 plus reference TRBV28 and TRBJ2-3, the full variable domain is DVKVTQSSRYLVKRTGEKVFLECVQDMDHENMFWYRQDPGLGLRLIYFSYDVKMKEKGDIPEGYSVSREKKERFSLILESASTNQTSMYLCASSSLAGGVSTDTQYFGPGTRLTVL.

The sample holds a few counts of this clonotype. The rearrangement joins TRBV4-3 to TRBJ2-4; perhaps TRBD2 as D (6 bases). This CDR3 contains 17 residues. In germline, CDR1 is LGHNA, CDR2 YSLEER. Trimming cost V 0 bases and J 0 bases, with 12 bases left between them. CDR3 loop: CASSQERGGQAKNIQYF. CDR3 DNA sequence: TGCGCCAGCAGCCAAGAGCGGGGAGGCCAAGCCAAAAACATTCAGTACTTC.

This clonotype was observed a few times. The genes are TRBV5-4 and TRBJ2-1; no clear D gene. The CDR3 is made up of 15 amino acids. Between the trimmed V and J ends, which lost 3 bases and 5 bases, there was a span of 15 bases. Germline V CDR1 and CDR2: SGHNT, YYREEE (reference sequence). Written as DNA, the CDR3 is TGTGCCAGCAGCTACGACGGGCCAATACACAATGAGCAGTTCTTC. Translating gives CASSYDGPIHNEQFF. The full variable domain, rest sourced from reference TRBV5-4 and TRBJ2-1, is ETGVTQSPTHLIKTRGQQVTLRCSSQSGHNTVSWYQQALGQGPQFIFQYYREEENGRGNFPPRFSGLQFPNYSSELNVNALELDDSALYLCASSYDGPIHNEQFFGPGTRLTVL.

The CDR3 DNA sequence: TGTGCCAGCAGCTCCCGGACAGGGTCGGGCGGGGAGCTGTTTTTT. Translation: CASSSRTGSGGELFF. The rearrangement joins TRBV5-4 to TRBJ2-2; 8 bases line up with TRBD1. Germline V gene sequence: CDR1 SGHNT, CDR2 YYREEE (reference sequence). Germline trimming cut 3 bases from V and 7 bases from J; bases unmatched to any gene: 8. CDR3 length equals 15 residues.